Each of the 32 T cell receptor beta chains below was sequenced from the same sample in a study of blood T cell repertoires in COVID-19. Here immunoSEQ multiplex PCR was the method, and the copy in TCRdb shows in-frame clones only, minus some. The sample shows more than 250,000 clones, 92% of them seen only once. Material: PBMCs or T cells enriched from blood (not recorded which). These TCRs come from a woman in her thirties who had recovered from COVID-19.

The chain uses TRBV7-3 and TRBJ2-3; D is perhaps TRBD2 (6 bases). Trimming removed 7 bases from V and 2 bases from J, with 13 bases in between. This CDR3 spans 14 amino acids. Germline-derived CDR1 and CDR2 are SGHTA and FQGTGA. CDR3 nucleotide sequence: TGTGCCAGCAAGGAGGGCAGGAACACAGATACGCAGTATTTT. Its translation: CASKEGRNTDTQYF.

This chain joins TRBV6-5 and TRBJ1-5, with 7 nucleotides matching TRBD1. This CDR3 has 15 residues. Trimming removed 2 bases from V and 7 bases from J; junction bases left unmatched: 8. CDR1 is MNHEY and CDR2 is SVGAGI in the germline V gene. This CDR3 is CASSYGQGGQQPQHF. CDR3 DNA: TGTGCCAGCAGTTACGGGCAGGGGGGTCAGCAGCCCCAGCATTTT.

The chain is built from TRBV6-2 or TRBV6-3 and TRBJ2-7; no firm D call. The CDR3 length is 14 residues. The V end lost 2 bases, the J end lost 5 bases, and 13 bases lay between the germline ends. Germline values: CDR1 MNHEY, CDR2 SVGEGT. The DNA for the CDR3 is TGTGCCAGCAGTTACGTACAGATTACGGACGAGCAGTACTTC. Its protein is CASSYVQITDEQYF.

The chain recombines TRBV5-1 with TRBJ1-1; perhaps TRBD1 as D (5 bases). Trimming stripped 2 bases from V and 0 bases from J, with 17 bases between. Looked up from germline, CDR1 is SGHRS and CDR2 is YFSETQ. The CDR3 totals 17 residues. The CDR3 is CASSLGQGLKLNTEAFF. CDR3 bases: TGCGCCAGCAGCTTAGGGCAGGGATTGAAATTGAACACTGAAGCTTTCTTT.

The chain is built from TRBV5-1 and TRBJ1-6; 7 bases match TRBD1. The germline CDR1 and CDR2 sequences are SGHRS and YFSETQ. After removal of 5 bases from V and 7 bases from J, the junction contained 18 bases not matched to a gene. This CDR3 comprises 18 residues. The CDR3 region is CASRFGDSLIQANSPLHF. The CDR3 DNA reads TGCGCCAGCAGGTTTGGGGACAGTCTAATCCAGGCCAATTCACCCCTCCACTTT.

This chain joins TRBV25-1 and TRBJ2-7, with TRBD1 identical over 8 bases. The CDR3 has 14 amino acids. V lost 4 bases and J lost 5; bases outside the gene matches: 7. Germline loops: CDR1 MGHDK, CDR2 SYGVNS. CDR3 coding DNA: TGTGCCAGCAGTGCAAGACAGGGGCGAGACGAGCAGTACTTC. It encodes CASSARQGRDEQYF.

The chain couples TRBV27 to TRBJ1-2; 12 bases line up with TRBD1. The V and J ends lost 7 bases and 4 bases, in that order; junction bases with no gene match: 7. Germline V gene sequence: CDR1 MNHEY, CDR2 SMNVEV (reference sequence). The CDR3 runs to 15 residues. This CDR3 is CASTWDRGPSYGYTF. For the CDR3, the DNA is TGTGCCAGCACCTGGGACAGGGGGCCTAGCTATGGCTACACCTTC.

The rearrangement uses TRBV7-2 and TRBJ2-1, with 8 bases lining up with TRBD2. Trimming took 5 bases from V and 6 from J; bases not matched to a gene: 6. CDR3 length: 14 residues. Germline assignment: CDR1 SGHTA and CDR2 FQGNSA. The CDR3 reads CASSPRSGGNEQFF. In DNA form, the CDR3 reads TGTGCCAGCAGCCCGAGGAGCGGGGGCAATGAGCAGTTCTTC. The full variable domain, with the rest looked up from reference TRBV7-2 and TRBJ2-1, is GAGVSQSPSNKVTEKGKDVELRCDPISGHTALYWYRQSLGQGLEFLIYFQGNSAPDKSGLPSDRFSAERTGGSVSTLTIQRTQQEDSAVYLCASSPRSGGNEQFFGPGTRLTVL.

The V gene is TRBV7-2, the J gene TRBJ2-1; possibly TRBD2 for D (7 bases). Germline V gives CDR1 SGHTA, CDR2 FQGNSA. Deletions cut 10 bases from V and 4 bases from J, with 11 bases between. This CDR3 contains 12 residues. DNA of the CDR3: TGTGCCACGGGGGGCTCATACAATGAGCAGTTCTTC. It is translated as CATGGSYNEQFF.

The chain recombines TRBV9 with TRBJ2-7, with D uncertain. The germline V gene has CDR1 SGDLS and CDR2 YYNGEE. This CDR3 is 14 amino acids long. V shed 2 bases and J shed 5 bases, with 14 bases lying between them. The CDR3 spells CASSVQASPNEQYF. CDR3 DNA sequence: TGTGCCAGCAGCGTCCAGGCGTCTCCTAACGAGCAGTACTTC.

The CDR3 loop reads CASNTGLSGNTIYF. In nucleotides, the CDR3 is TGTGCCAGTAATACGGGACTCTCTGGAAACACCATATATTTT. The chain couples TRBV19 to TRBJ1-3; the D gene is possibly TRBD1 (5 bases). Per the germline V gene, CDR1 is LNHDA and CDR2 is SQIVND (reference sequence). CDR3 length: 14 amino acids. Trimming left V 7 bases short and J 0 bases short, with 10 bases between.

V is TRBV4-3 and J is TRBJ1-6; D is unresolved. Germline CDR1 reads LGHNA; CDR2 reads YSLEER. The CDR3 sequence is 15 residues long. Trimming stripped 1 base from V and 0 bases from J, with 4 bases between. The CDR3 DNA is TGCGCCAGCAGCCAAGTCTTCTCCTATAATTCACCCCTCCACTTT. This translates into CASSQVFSYNSPLHF.

The V gene is TRBV7-3, the J gene TRBJ2-5; 7 bases are a match to TRBD2. Germline V gives CDR1 SGHTA, CDR2 FQGTGA. V trimming: 4 bases; J trimming: 5 bases; junction bases outside the gene matches: 7. CDR3 size: 14 residues. Here the CDR3 reads CASSSLGAGETQYF. The CDR3 DNA sequence: TGTGCCAGCAGCTCTTTGGGAGCGGGGGAGACCCAGTACTTC.

The J gene is TRBJ2-7, the V gene TRBV20-1; 7 bases are a match to TRBD1. Germline V gives CDR1 DFQATT, CDR2 SNEGSKA (reference sequence). V was clipped by 6 bases and J by 4 bases; unmatched bases: 3. The length of the CDR3 is 11 residues. CDR3 nucleotide sequence: TGCAGTGCAGACAGGGAGTACGAGCAGTACTTC. This encodes CSADREYEQYF.

This rearrangement joins TRBV4-1 to TRBJ2-1; 11 bases fit TRBD2. V lost 1 base to trimming and J lost 6 bases; unmatched junction nucleotides: 8. The CDR3 consists of 17 residues. Per germline, CDR1 MGHRA and CDR2 YSYEKL. CDR3 sequence (DNA): TGCGCCAGCAGCCAAGCCGGAGGACTAGCGGGCTCCAATGAGCAGTTCTTC. It yields the protein CASSQAGGLAGSNEQFF.

V gene TRBV4-1 combines with J gene TRBJ1-2; 7 bases line up with TRBD1. The CDR3 totals 17 residues. Germline V gene lookup returns CDR1 MGHRA and CDR2 YSYEKL. V shed 4 bases and J 4 bases; nucleotides not matched to a gene: 15. The CDR3 DNA reads TGCGCCAGCAGCCTCATCCGCCGGGACAGCAGTACCTATGGCTACACCTTC. Translated, it gives CASSLIRRDSSTYGYTF.

The CDR3 coding sequence is TGTGCCAGCAGGAAGACAGGCCTCCAAGAGACCCAGTACTTC. Its translation: CASRKTGLQETQYF. V and J are TRBV27 and TRBJ2-5; TRBD1 is a possible D gene (6 bases). Germline CDR1 reads MNHEY; CDR2 reads SMNVEV (reference sequence). V gave up 6 bases and J gave up 1 base, with 12 bases separating them. The CDR3 has 14 residues.

V usage is TRBV7-3 and J usage is TRBJ1-2; D is perhaps TRBD1 (5 bases). The CDR3 covers 14 residues. V lost 1 base and J 3 bases, leaving 9 bases between the germline ends. In germline, CDR1 is SGHTA, CDR2 FQGTGA. DNA for the CDR3: TGTGCCAGCAGCTTAAATGGGGCGGACTATGGCTACACCTTC. Amino acid sequence: CASSLNGADYGYTF. Supplemented by reference TRBV7-3 and TRBJ1-2, the full variable domain reads GAGVSQTPSNKVTEKGKYVELRCDPISGHTALYWYRQSLGQGPEFLIYFQGTGAADDSGLPNDRFFAVRPEGSVSTLKIQRTERGDSAVYLCASSLNGADYGYTFGSGTRLTVV.

This chain uses TRBV18 with TRBJ2-7; 7 bases align to TRBD1. V dropped 3 bases and J dropped 4; count of bases not matched to a gene: 12. Germline loops: CDR1 KGHSH, CDR2 LQKENI. This CDR3 spans 16 amino acids. CDR3 region: CASSPTGTAFTYEQYF. Here the CDR3 DNA reads TGTGCCAGCTCACCGACCGGGACAGCCTTTACTTACGAGCAGTACTTC. The variable domain in full, completed from reference TRBV18 and TRBJ2-7, reads NAGVMQNPRHLVRRRGQEARLRCSPMKGHSHVYWYRQLPEEGLKFMVYLQKENIIDESGMPKERFSAEFPKEGPSILRIQQVVRGDSAAYFCASSPTGTAFTYEQYFGPGTRLTVT.

The rearrangement links TRBV11-3 to TRBJ2-1; 10 bases are a match to TRBD1. V lost 0 bases, J lost 8 bases, and 13 bases stayed unmatched. This CDR3 has 18 residues. Germline V CDR1 and CDR2: SGHNT, YENEEA. CDR3 in DNA: TGTGCCAGCAGCTTAGATCTATATGGGACAGGGGTCTCCGATGAGCAGTTCTTC. It codes for CASSLDLYGTGVSDEQFF.

DNA of the CDR3: TGTGCCAGCAGCCAGAACAGGCAACCTAACTATGGCTACACCTTC. Translated, it gives CASSQNRQPNYGYTF. This chain joins TRBV4-2 and TRBJ1-2; D perhaps matches TRBD1 (5 bases). V was cut by 3 bases and J by 0 bases, with 11 bases left in between. The CDR3 has 15 residues. CDR1 LGHNA and CDR2 YNFKEQ come from the germline V gene.

This chain joins TRBV19 and TRBJ1-5; TRBD1 matches at 9 bases. The CDR3 totals 14 residues. Germline loops: CDR1 LNHDA, CDR2 SQIVND (reference sequence). The junction had 5 bases not matched to a gene; V was cut back by 5 bases and J by 6 bases. CDR3 residues: CASSFRQGVQPQHF. DNA of the CDR3: TGTGCCAGTAGTTTTCGACAGGGGGTTCAGCCCCAGCATTTT. Looking up the rest from reference TRBV19 and TRBJ1-5 gives the full variable domain: DGGITQSPKYLFRKEGQNVTLSCEQNLNHDAMYWYRQDPGQGLRLIYYSQIVNDFQKGDIAEGYSVSREKKESFPLTVTSAQKNPTAFYLCASSFRQGVQPQHFGDGTRLSIL.

The rearrangement joins TRBV6-5 to TRBJ1-2, with 7 bases fitting TRBD1. The junction had 0 bases not matched to a gene; V was cut back by 0 bases and J by 2 bases. Germline-derived CDR1 and CDR2 are MNHEY and SVGAGI. There are 14 residues in the CDR3. Here the CDR3 DNA reads TGTGCCAGCAGTTACTCGACAGGGAACTATGGCTACACCTTC. This encodes CASSYSTGNYGYTF.

The J gene is TRBJ2-5, the V gene TRBV5-1; 9 nucleotides align to TRBD2. CDR1 SGHRS and CDR2 YFSETQ come from the germline V gene. CDR3 size: 14 residues. Trimming at V came to 0 bases and at J to 4 bases, leaving 1 base not matched to a gene. CDR3: CASSLVLAGETQYF. In DNA form, the CDR3 reads TGCGCCAGCAGCTTGGTACTAGCGGGAGAGACCCAGTACTTC.

The V gene is TRBV30, the J gene TRBJ1-1; D is unresolved. The germline V and J ends were trimmed by 5 bases and 0 bases, with 10 bases remaining between them. This CDR3 contains 13 residues. From germline, CDR1 is GTSNPN and CDR2 SVGIG (reference sequence). The CDR3 loop is CAWGRQMNTEAFF. DNA of the CDR3: TGTGCCTGGGGGAGGCAGATGAACACTGAAGCTTTCTTT.

This sequence joins TRBV5-1 and TRBJ2-3, with a tentative D call TRBD1 (5 bases). CDR1 is SGHRS and CDR2 is YFSETQ in the germline V gene. This CDR3 is 14 amino acids long. Trimming took off 0 bases at V and 6 bases at J, with 11 bases between the two ends. CDR3 coding DNA: TGCGCCAGCAGCTTGGCCGCAGGGTTTGATACGCAGTATTTT. It yields the protein CASSLAAGFDTQYF.

The CDR3 is CASSVGVQGETQYF. CDR3 coding DNA: TGTGCCAGCAGCGTCGGGGTCCAGGGGGAGACCCAGTACTTC. The chain uses TRBV9 and TRBJ2-5; D perhaps matches TRBD1 (6 bases). The length of the CDR3 is 14 residues. Germline values: CDR1 SGDLS, CDR2 YYNGEE. Between the trimmed V and J ends, which lost 2 bases and 5 bases, there was a span of 13 bases.

CDR3 bases: TGTGCCAGTAGTTGGTCAAGAGCTCTAAACACCGGGGAGCTGTTTTTT. Protein sequence: CASSWSRALNTGELFF. The chain recombines TRBV19 with TRBJ2-2; D is unresolved. The CDR3 loop spans 16 amino acids. V was cut by 5 bases and J by 2 bases, with 15 bases left in between. Germline V gene lookup returns CDR1 LNHDA and CDR2 SQIVND (reference sequence). Full variable domain (remainder filled in from reference TRBV19 and TRBJ2-2): DGGITQSPKYLFRKEGQNVTLSCEQNLNHDAMYWYRQDPGQGLRLIYYSQIVNDFQKGDIAEGYSVSREKKESFPLTVTSAQKNPTAFYLCASSWSRALNTGELFFGEGSRLTVL.

This clone has just one count. The V gene is TRBV20-1, the J gene TRBJ1-3; 8 positions agree with TRBD1. CDR1 is DFQATT, CDR2 SNEGSKA, per germline (reference sequence). Trimming removed 6 bases from V and 8 bases from J; junction bases left unmatched: 3. The CDR3 totals 11 residues. For the CDR3, the DNA is TGCAGTGCAAAGACAGGGGACACCATATATTTT. It translates to CSAKTGDTIYF.

As DNA, the CDR3 is TGTGCCAGCAGCTCCCACCGAGGGGGAGTTGAAGCTTTCTTT. It codes for CASSSHRGGVEAFF. V gene TRBV7-2 combines with J gene TRBJ1-1; a possible D gene is TRBD1 (6 bases). The V and J ends lost 4 bases and 7 bases respectively, with 16 bases between them. The CDR3 runs 14 residues. The V gene's germline CDR1 is SGHTA and CDR2 FQGNSA.

This chain links TRBV28 with TRBJ1-2, with TRBD1 identical over 7 bases. The ends lost 6 bases at V and 5 bases at J; junction bases unmatched: 12. CDR3 length equals 15 residues. Germline values: CDR1 MDHEN, CDR2 SYDVKM. This chain's CDR3 is CASSPYRDSLYGYTF. In nucleotides, the CDR3 is TGTGCCAGCAGCCCCTACCGGGACAGCCTGTATGGCTACACCTTC.

CDR3 protein: CASSLATSGRSEQYF. The DNA for the CDR3 is TGTGCCAGCAGCTTAGCCACTAGCGGGAGAAGCGAGCAGTACTTC. The chain has TRBV7-2 and TRBJ2-7; 11 bases agree with TRBD2. There are 15 residues in the CDR3. Per germline, CDR1 SGHTA and CDR2 FQGNSA. Trimming at V came to 0 bases and at J to 6 bases, leaving 4 bases not matched to a gene.